This is a list of T cell receptor beta chains from one sample in a study of cytomegalovirus exposure and HLA in healthy donors. Repertoires were generated with immunoSEQ multiplex PCR, while TCRdb's copy carries only in-frame clones and drops some. The sample carries around 86,000 clones, nearly 80% recorded once. Sequenced: PBMCs. The receptors come from a female donor in good health and CMV-seronegative. The CDR3 runs from the conserved cysteine through the conserved F or W. D genes are given only for firm matches. Only part of the rows carry a size: once, few, many, or a class if the clone is expanded.

d_call	v_call	j_call	clone_size	cdr3_aa	cdr3_nt
TRBD1	TRBV29-1	TRBJ2-1	-	CSVESGGKNEQFF	TGCAGCGTTGAGTCAGGGGGCAAGAATGAGCAGTTCTTC
TRBD1	TRBV7-9	TRBJ1-2	-	CASSFAPGTGEVNNYGYTF	TGTGCCAGCAGCTTCGCCCCCGGGACAGGAGAAGTTAATAACTATGGCTACACCTTC
-	TRBV5-1	TRBJ1-2	-	CASRHDRTMLHGYTF	TGCGCCAGCAGACACGACAGGACCATGCTCCATGGCTACACCTTC
-	TRBV27	TRBJ1-1	-	CASSPSTGGERGPTAFF	TGTGCCAGCAGTCCCTCGACCGGGGGGGAGAGAGGCCCCACAGCTTTCTTT
-	TRBV9	TRBJ2-1	-	CASSVGGGSYNEQFF	TGTGCCAGCAGCGTAGGAGGCGGCAGTTACAATGAGCAGTTCTTC
-	TRBV4-3	TRBJ2-6	-	CASSQVSWAGANVLTF	TGCGCCAGCAGCCAAGTTAGCTGGGCTGGGGCCAACGTCCTGACTTTC
-	TRBV6-5	TRBJ1-5	-	CASSPGINNQPQHF	TGTGCCAGCTCCCCGGGAATCAACAATCAGCCCCAGCATTTT
TRBD2	TRBV7-8	TRBJ2-2	-	CASSLVLASGNTGELFF	TGTGCCAGCAGCTTAGTGTTGGCTAGCGGGAACACCGGGGAGCTGTTTTTT
-	TRBV16	TRBJ2-7	-	CASSQYGGDEQYF	TGTGCCAGCAGCCAATATGGAGGGGACGAGCAGTACTTC
-	TRBV6-1	TRBJ2-2	-	CASLQGPNTGELFF	TGTGCCAGCCTACAGGGACCGAACACCGGGGAGCTGTTTTTT
TRBD1	TRBV5-4	TRBJ2-2	-	CASSVGQTYTGELFF	TGTGCCAGCAGCGTGGGACAGACCTACACCGGGGAGCTGTTTTTT
TRBD2	TRBV10-1	TRBJ2-3	-	CASSESGAGRDTQYF	TGCGCCAGCAGTGAAAGCGGGGCCGGGCGGGATACGCAGTATTTT
-	TRBV5-4	TRBJ2-7	-	CASSGPTDSYEQYF	TGTGCCAGCAGCGGCCCGACTGATTCCTACGAGCAGTACTTC
-	TRBV5-1	TRBJ1-1	few	CASSENAMNTEAFF	TGCGCCAGCAGCGAGAACGCGATGAACACTGAAGCTTTCTTT
TRBD1	TRBV28	TRBJ1-3	once	CASIAGTGPVSGNTIYF	TGTGCCAGCATCGCCGGGACAGGCCCCGTCTCTGGAAACACCATATATTTT
-	TRBV2	TRBJ1-3	-	CASGTFSGNTIYF	TGTGCCAGCGGGACATTTTCTGGAAACACCATATATTTT
-	TRBV13	TRBJ1-1	-	CASSRNTEAFF	TGTGCCAGCAGCCGGAACACTGAAGCTTTCTTT
-	TRBV10-3	TRBJ2-1	-	CAISDRPDNEQFF	TGTGCCATCTCAGACAGGCCCGACAATGAGCAGTTCTTC
TRBD1	TRBV5-1	TRBJ1-2	-	CASSVGTGDGYTF	TGCGCCAGCAGCGTAGGGACAGGCGATGGCTACACCTTC
TRBD2	TRBV7-9	TRBJ2-3	-	CASSFYGGVADTQYF	TGTGCCAGCAGCTTCTACGGGGGGGTGGCAGATACGCAGTATTTT
TRBD2	TRBV2	TRBJ2-5	once	CASSWRGKEKTQYF	TGTGCCAGCAGTTGGCGGGGGAAAGAAAAGACCCAGTACTTC
TRBD1	TRBV11-2	TRBJ2-3	-	CASSSGQGPSTDTQYF	TGTGCCAGCAGCTCGGGACAGGGTCCAAGCACAGATACGCAGTATTTT
TRBD2	TRBV2	TRBJ2-7	-	CASVVGTGGTSGSREQYF	TGTGCCAGCGTCGTTGGGACAGGGGGGACTAGCGGGAGTAGGGAGCAGTACTTC
TRBD2	TRBV28	TRBJ2-5	-	CASSDGPTSGGQETQYF	TGTGCCAGCAGTGATGGACCGACTAGCGGGGGGCAAGAGACCCAGTACTTC
TRBD1	TRBV29-1	TRBJ1-6	once	CSVGAPPTGGANSPLHF	TGCAGCGTTGGGGCCCCTCCTACAGGGGGCGCGAATTCACCCCTCCACTTT
-	TRBV2	TRBJ1-6	-	CASRTEFLPNSPLHF	TGTGCCAGCAGGACAGAGTTCTTACCTAATTCACCCCTCCACTTT
TRBD1	TRBV4-2	TRBJ2-2	-	CASSQAHTGANTGELFF	TGTGCCAGCAGCCAAGCCCACACAGGGGCGAACACCGGGGAGCTGTTTTTT
-	TRBV13	TRBJ2-3	-	CASSPKQEGSTDTQYF	TGTGCCAGCAGCCCAAAGCAGGAGGGGAGCACAGATACGCAGTATTTT
-	TRBV27	TRBJ2-7	-	CASSPDRRYEQYF	TGTGCCAGCAGTCCCGACAGGCGCTACGAGCAGTACTTC
-	TRBV6-5	TRBJ2-3	-	CASSYHRQADTQYF	TGTGCCAGCAGTTACCACCGACAGGCAGATACGCAGTATTTT
-	TRBV7-9	TRBJ2-1	-	CASSHGTRYNEQFF	TGTGCCAGCAGCCACGGGACTCGTTACAATGAGCAGTTCTTC
-	TRBV6-5	TRBJ2-3	once	CASSSQGGDLTDTQYF	TGTGCCAGCAGTTCACAGGGGGGGGACCTCACAGATACGCAGTATTTT
-	TRBV7-9	TRBJ2-3	-	CASSFASGISTDTQYF	TGTGCCAGCAGCTTTGCGAGCGGAATTAGCACAGATACGCAGTATTTT
-	TRBV18	TRBJ2-5	-	CASSPTGVGETQYF	TGTGCCAGCTCACCGACGGGAGTAGGGGAGACCCAGTACTTC
TRBD2	TRBV4-1	TRBJ2-7	-	CASSPQEAGGPYEQYF	TGCGCCAGCAGCCCTCAGGAGGCGGGAGGGCCGTACGAGCAGTACTTC
-	TRBV30	TRBJ1-2	-	CAWSAPVRAGGYTF	TGTGCCTGGAGTGCCCCTGTGAGGGCGGGTGGCTACACCTTC
-	TRBV18	TRBJ2-5	-	CASSPRPRETQYF	TGTGCCAGCTCACCCAGACCCAGGGAGACCCAGTACTTC
TRBD2	TRBV19	TRBJ2-1	-	CASSILAGQWNEQFF	TGTGCCAGTAGTATTCTAGCGGGCCAGTGGAATGAGCAGTTCTTC
-	TRBV7-2	TRBJ2-5	once	CASSLVQMETQYF	TGTGCCAGCAGCCTAGTCCAGATGGAGACCCAGTACTTC
TRBD1	TRBV5-6	TRBJ1-1	few	CASSLGHRGQTEAFF	TGTGCCAGCAGCTTGGGCCACAGGGGGCAAACTGAAGCTTTCTTT
TRBD1	TRBV7-3	TRBJ1-2	-	CASSPGQGARGYTF	TGTGCCAGCAGCCCCGGACAGGGGGCGCGCGGCTACACCTTC
-	TRBV4-3	TRBJ2-3	-	CASSHLGAAPSTDTQYF	TGCGCCAGCAGCCATCTTGGGGCAGCTCCTAGCACAGATACGCAGTATTTT
TRBD1	TRBV5-1	TRBJ1-1	-	CASSSLDRVGEAFF	TGCGCCAGCAGCTCCCTGGACAGGGTAGGCGAAGCTTTCTTT
TRBD1	TRBV28	TRBJ1-3	-	CASSLRPTGLGNTIYF	TGTGCCAGCAGTTTAAGGCCGACAGGGTTAGGAAACACCATATATTTT
TRBD1	TRBV15	TRBJ2-3	-	CATSTGQGLNTDTQYF	TGTGCCACCAGCACAGGACAGGGGCTCAATACAGATACGCAGTATTTT
TRBD1	TRBV10-3	TRBJ1-1	-	CAVTGTGLITEAFF	TGTGCCGTAACCGGGACAGGGTTAATCACTGAAGCTTTCTTT
-	TRBV11-2	TRBJ2-5	-	CASSLSGGSRETQYF	TGTGCCAGCAGCCTCTCCGGCGGGTCCCGAGAGACCCAGTACTTC
-	TRBV4-3	TRBJ2-2	once	CASSQQGNTGELFF	TGCGCCAGCAGCCAACAGGGGAACACCGGGGAGCTGTTTTTT
-	TRBV2	TRBJ1-1	-	CASSIREVVGTEAFF	TGTGCCAGCAGTATCAGGGAGGTGGTCGGCACTGAAGCTTTCTTT
-	TRBV6-4	TRBJ2-2	-	CASSDPYPPF	TGTGCCAGCAGTGACCCCTACCCCCCCTTT
-	TRBV27	TRBJ2-1	-	CASSLTRRNEQFF	TGTGCCAGTAGCTTAACCCGGAGGAATGAGCAGTTCTTC
-	TRBV6-1	TRBJ1-2	-	CASRLVDSNYGYTF	TGTGCCAGCAGGCTGGTGGACAGTAACTATGGCTACACCTTC
TRBD1	TRBV7-2	TRBJ1-6	-	CASSLDRGNSPLHF	TGTGCCAGCAGCTTAGACAGGGGAAATTCACCCCTCCACTTT
TRBD2	TRBV5-1	TRBJ2-2	-	CASSLEGRAVTGELFF	TGCGCCAGCAGCTTGGAGGGGAGGGCGGTCACCGGGGAGCTGTTTTTT